These 7 T cell receptor beta chains were sequenced from one sample in a study of cytomegalovirus exposure and HLA in healthy donors. Amplification used 60 Vbeta primers and 13 Jbeta primers. The protocol was immunoSEQ multiplex PCR, while the TCRdb copy is restricted to in-frame clones and leaves out a portion. In the table there are fewer than 200,000 clones, 60% to 85% of which are singletons. The sequenced material came from PBMCs. The receptors come from a man younger than 40 in good health and CMV-seropositive.

The genes are TRBV5-1 and TRBJ2-2; the D gene is possibly TRBD1 (6 bases). Germline V gene data show CDR1 as SGHRS and CDR2 as YFSETQ. This CDR3 spans 17 amino acids. Deletions cut 4 bases from V and 8 bases from J, with 24 bases between. CDR3: CASSRSTDSPFPGELFF. CDR3 DNA: TGCGCCAGCAGCCGCTCGACGGACAGCCCGTTCCCGGGGGAGCTGTTTTTT.

The genes are TRBV6-5 and TRBJ2-6, with TRBD1 as a possible D gene (5 bases). Germline loops: CDR1 MNHEY, CDR2 SVGAGI. V gave up 7 bases and J gave up 3 bases, with 10 bases separating them. This CDR3 spans 14 amino acids. The chain's CDR3 is CASKGSRGANVLTF. CDR3 sequence (DNA): TGTGCCAGCAAGGGGTCGCGTGGGGCCAACGTCCTGACTTTC.

As concerns this clone: Other DNA sequences from this sample encode an identical CDR3 as well. V gene TRBV9 combines with J gene TRBJ2-5, with D possibly matching TRBD2 (5 bases). V gave up 3 bases and J gave up 5 bases, with 11 bases separating them. The CDR3 is made up of 13 amino acids. CDR1 is SGDLS and CDR2 is YYNGEE in the germline V gene. The CDR3 loop is CASSARGRETQYF. CDR3 nucleotides: TGTGCCAGCAGCGCCCGGGGAAGGGAGACCCAGTACTTC.

The chain employs TRBV27 and TRBJ2-7, with 10 nucleotides matching TRBD1. CDR3 length: 16 amino acids. Germline V gene sequence: CDR1 MNHEY, CDR2 SMNVEV (reference sequence). V trimming: 2 bases; J trimming: 1 base; junction bases outside the gene matches: 5. In DNA, the CDR3 is TGTGCCAGCAGTTTACGGCCGGGACAGGGGTCCTACGAGCAGTACTTC. Translating gives CASSLRPGQGSYEQYF.

The sample holds a few counts of this clone. The chain joins TRBV9 to TRBJ2-7; D perhaps matches TRBD1 (5 bases). CDR1 and CDR2 (germline): SGDLS, YYNGEE. V was shortened by 2 bases and J by 4 bases, with 13 bases between the two germline ends. The length of the CDR3 is 14 residues. CDR3 loop: CASSVSQGLYEQYF. The CDR3 DNA follows: TGTGCCAGCAGCGTTTCCCAGGGCCTTTACGAGCAGTACTTC.

V gene TRBV11-2 combines with J gene TRBJ1-1; 9 bases line up with TRBD1. V gave up 5 bases and J gave up 7 bases; unmatched junction bases: 8. CDR1 and CDR2 (germline): SGHAT, FQNNGV. The CDR3 has 14 amino acids. CDR3 DNA sequence: TGTGCCAGCAGCGGCGTGACAGGGGGTCTTGAAGCTTTCTTT. Translating gives CASSGVTGGLEAFF.

This clone was picked up a small number of times. The genes are TRBV5-1 and TRBJ2-7, with D uncertain. The CDR3 sequence is 15 residues long. V lost 0 bases, J lost 6 bases, and 16 bases lay in between. CDR1 SGHRS and CDR2 YFSETQ come from the germline V gene. CDR3 sequence reads: CASSLDRVLYFEQYF. The CDR3 DNA sequence: TGCGCCAGCAGCTTGGATCGGGTCTTGTATTTCGAGCAGTACTTC. Supplemented by reference TRBV5-1 and TRBJ2-7, the full variable domain reads KAGVTQTPRYLIKTRGQQVTLSCSPISGHRSVSWYQQTPGQGLQFLFEYFSETQRNKGNFPGRFSGRQFSNSRSEMNVSTLELGDSALYLCASSLDRVLYFEQYFGPGTRLTVT.